This record covers a single T cell receptor beta chain. Its antigen is undetermined. The data were taken from a study of beta chain features in type 1 diabetes. Findings and caveats of the study: Fewer insertions but more deletions were seen at VDJ junctions in type 1 diabetes patients. Shorter TCRB CDR3s, moderately but significantly so, marked every one of the four CD4+ subsets in Type 1 diabetes patients.

The whole isolated RNA underwent reverse transcription, so sequencing captured expressed TCRB transcripts. Profiled with immunoSEQ multiplex PCR; TCRdb holds only in-frame clones, not every one. This sample has about 620,000 clones; roughly 15% occur once, and the top ten carry 0.07% to 0.095%. The CDR3 spans 13 residues. Germline V lookup: CDR1 MDHEN, CDR2 SYDVKM. V was trimmed by 6 bases and J by 8 bases, leaving 14 bases between them. The sequence was obtained from a man between 18 and 29 years old in good health. This chain links TRBV28 with TRBJ2-1; D uncertain. Sequenced: naive CD4+ T cells from blood. The CDR3 reads CASSTSSSHEQFF. The DNA of the CDR3 is TGTGCCAGCAGCACCTCTAGTTCACATGAGCAGTTCTTC.